These 20 T cell receptor beta chains were sequenced from one sample in a study of OX40 agonist ivuxolimab in advanced cancers. Here immunoSEQ multiplex PCR was the method, and the copy in TCRdb shows in-frame clones only, minus some. This sample has 90,000 to 120,000 clones, with 85% to 95% found just once. Source: CD4+ or CD8+ T cells sorted from blood, taken in a trial of the OX40 agonist ivuxolimab. Receptors originate from an adult with an advanced solid tumor such as melanoma, head and neck, liver or kidney cancer.

V is TRBV19 and J is TRBJ1-1; D is perhaps TRBD1 (5 bases). The CDR3 is 14 amino acids. Germline CDR1 reads LNHDA; CDR2 reads SQIVND (reference sequence). V lost 4 bases and J 0 bases, leaving 9 bases between the germline ends. As DNA, the CDR3 is TGTGCCAGTAGTAAAGACAGAATGAACACTGAAGCTTTCTTT. Encoded protein: CASSKDRMNTEAFF.

Written as DNA, the CDR3 is TGTGCCAGCAGTCCTCCCGGGACTAGCGCCAATGAGCAGTTCTTC. As protein: CASSPPGTSANEQFF. This chain joins TRBV28 and TRBJ2-1, with 10 bases identical to TRBD2. From germline, CDR1 is MDHEN and CDR2 SYDVKM. V was clipped by 5 bases and J by 6 bases; unmatched bases: 7. This CDR3 comprises 15 residues.

The rearrangement uses TRBV5-1 and TRBJ1-5; D uncertain. V was pared by 0 bases and J by 7 bases, with 8 bases between. Germline V CDR1 and CDR2: SGHRS, YFSETQ. There are 13 residues in the CDR3. In DNA, the CDR3 is TGCGCCAGCAGCTTGGTCGTCGGACAGCCCCAGCATTTT. This translates into CASSLVVGQPQHF.

This chain connects TRBV9 to TRBJ2-7; 9 nucleotides line up with TRBD1. Germline values: CDR1 SGDLS, CDR2 YYNGEE. CDR3 length equals 14 residues. After removal of 3 bases from V and 4 bases from J, the junction contained 5 bases not matched to a gene. CDR3 region: CASSAGTGNYEQYF. CDR3 DNA sequence: TGTGCCAGCAGCGCCGGGACAGGGAATTACGAGCAGTACTTC.

CDR3 in DNA: TGTGCCAGCAGCCCCAGGGACAATGAGCAGTTCTTC. Its protein is CASSPRDNEQFF. J is TRBJ2-1 and V is TRBV6-6; perhaps TRBD1 as D (5 bases). Germline CDR1 reads MNHNY; CDR2 reads SVGAGI (reference sequence). Trimming cost V 6 bases and J 5 bases, with 8 bases left between them. This CDR3 contains 12 residues.

The sample holds one count of this clone. This chain joins TRBV6-1 and TRBJ2-7; the match to TRBD1 covers 8 bases. Looked up from germline, CDR1 is MNHNS and CDR2 is SASEGT. This CDR3 contains 14 residues. V shed 6 bases and J 2 bases; nucleotides not matched to a gene: 6. The CDR3 region has the DNA TGTGCCAGCAGGCCGGGACAGGCCGCCTACGAGCAGTACTTC. This gives the protein CASRPGQAAYEQYF.

The chain links TRBV7-3 to TRBJ2-3, with TRBD2 matching 9 bases. In germline, CDR1 is SGHTA, CDR2 FQGTGA. This CDR3 is 15 amino acids long. V lost 0 bases and J lost 4; bases outside the gene matches: 2. CDR3 loop: CASSLTSGSPDTQYF. The CDR3 DNA reads as TGTGCCAGCAGCTTAACTAGCGGGAGTCCAGATACGCAGTATTTT.

This chain links TRBV28 with TRBJ1-5; D might be TRBD1 (5 bases). Germline V gene lookup returns CDR1 MDHEN and CDR2 SYDVKM. The CDR3 sequence is 14 residues long. Trimming cost V 1 base and J 5 bases, with 9 bases left between them. The CDR3 DNA follows: TGTGCCAGCAGTTTATTAGGGGATGATCAGCCCCAGCATTTT. Protein sequence: CASSLLGDDQPQHF.

This chain uses TRBV28 with TRBJ2-1; 8 bases are a match to TRBD2. The CDR3 extends over 15 amino acids. Trimming cost V 5 bases and J 4 bases; bases outside gene matches: 7. Germline assignment: CDR1 MDHEN and CDR2 SYDVKM. The CDR3, as DNA: TGTGCCAGCAGTCCGCGTAGCGGGAAATACAATGAGCAGTTCTTC. It encodes CASSPRSGKYNEQFF.

The chain recombines TRBV27 with TRBJ1-4, with TRBD1 matching over 12 bases. The CDR3 is 17 amino acids. Germline V gene sequence: CDR1 MNHEY, CDR2 SMNVEV (reference sequence). V shed 6 bases, J shed 5 bases, and the junction held 10 bases outside the gene matches. CDR3 nucleotide sequence: TGTGCCAGCAGCCCGGGACAGGGGGCCGGCCGGAATGAAAAACTGTTTTTT. It translates to CASSPGQGAGRNEKLFF.

CDR3 sequence reads: CASSLSGTSGSYEQYF. Here the CDR3 DNA reads TGTGCCAGCAGTTTATCAGGGACTAGCGGGTCCTACGAGCAGTACTTC. The V gene is TRBV28, the J gene TRBJ2-7; 12 nucleotides match TRBD2. The V gene's germline CDR1 is MDHEN and CDR2 SYDVKM. This CDR3 has 16 amino acids. V dropped 1 base and J dropped 1; count of bases not matched to a gene: 2.

J is TRBJ1-4 and V is TRBV6-5; 7 bases line up with TRBD1. This CDR3 contains 14 residues. CDR1 and CDR2 from the germline V gene are MNHEY and SVGAGI. Trimming at V came to 2 bases and at J to 7 bases, leaving 4 bases not matched to a gene. CDR3: CASSYRGQGEKLFF. The DNA of the CDR3 is TGTGCCAGCAGTTACAGGGGGCAGGGTGAAAAACTGTTTTTT.

The chain carries TRBV14 and TRBJ2-4; D unresolved. CDR1 SGHDN and CDR2 FVKESK come from the germline V gene. The CDR3 is made up of 15 amino acids. Trimming removed 0 bases from V and 1 base from J, with 7 bases in between. The CDR3 bases are TGTGCCAGCAGCCAAGAAGCAGGCGCCAAAAACATTCAGTACTTC. Protein sequence: CASSQEAGAKNIQYF.

The genes are TRBV5-1 and TRBJ2-1; 9 bases are a match to TRBD2. V was pared by 7 bases and J by 6 bases, with 11 bases of the junction left unmatched. The CDR3 spans 15 residues. The germline V gene has CDR1 SGHRS and CDR2 YFSETQ. This CDR3 reads CASGRGLAMSNEQFF. CDR3 sequence (DNA): TGCGCCAGCGGCCGCGGACTAGCGATGAGCAATGAGCAGTTCTTC.

This clone was found a few times. V usage is TRBV2 and J usage is TRBJ2-5; D is possibly TRBD2 (7 bases). CDR3 length equals 16 residues. Germline loops: CDR1 SNHLY, CDR2 FYNNEI. V dropped 4 bases and J dropped 3 bases, with 18 bases sitting between them. In nucleotides, the CDR3 is TGTGCCAGCAGTGCCTCACTCGGGGGGCGGGAAGAGACCCAGTACTTC. Translating it yields CASSASLGGREETQYF.

This sequence joins TRBV6-4 and TRBJ1-2; 7 nucleotides line up with TRBD1. The CDR3 is 16 amino acids. Germline assignment: CDR1 MRHNA and CDR2 SNTAGT. V was pared by 0 bases and J by 8 bases, with 12 bases of the junction left unmatched. CDR3 sequence reads: CASSDSIFPRGQGYTF. The CDR3 DNA follows: TGTGCCAGCAGTGACTCGATTTTTCCTAGGGGGCAAGGCTACACCTTC.

The chain joins TRBV5-4 to TRBJ2-7, with TRBD1 matching 7 bases. CDR1 is SGHNT, CDR2 YYREEE, per germline (reference sequence). With 3 bases clipped from V and 1 base from J, the junction kept 10 bases outside the gene matches. CDR3 size: 16 residues. The CDR3, as DNA: TGTGCCAGCAGCTCAGGGGGAGCGCGTAAATCCTACGAGCAGTACTTC. This encodes CASSSGGARKSYEQYF.

The count of this clone is one. V is TRBV19 and J is TRBJ1-4, with a tentative D call TRBD1 (5 bases). The CDR3 is 15 amino acids. Trimming stripped 3 bases from V and 0 bases from J, with 8 bases between. CDR1 and CDR2 from the germline V gene are LNHDA and SQIVND (reference sequence). The CDR3 DNA reads as TGTGCCAGTAGTATTATGACAGCAACTAATGAAAAACTGTTTTTT. Protein sequence: CASSIMTATNEKLFF.

This rearrangement joins TRBV13 to TRBJ1-1; 7 bases fit TRBD1. CDR1 and CDR2 (germline): PRHDT, FYEKMQ (reference sequence). V trimming: 5 bases; J trimming: 4 bases; junction bases outside the gene matches: 4. The CDR3 extends over 13 amino acids. CDR3 amino acids: CASSHDRVTEAFF. The CDR3 DNA reads TGTGCCAGCAGCCATGACAGGGTCACTGAAGCTTTCTTT.

To note about this clone: The same CDR3 can be traced to other DNA sequences in this sample. V usage is TRBV9 and J usage is TRBJ2-1; D unclear. V was shortened by 1 base and J by 1 base, with 6 bases between the two germline ends. Germline values: CDR1 SGDLS, CDR2 YYNGEE. The CDR3 is 14 residues long. CDR3 sequence reads: CASSVTSSYNEQFF. The DNA of the CDR3 is TGTGCCAGCAGCGTAACCAGTTCCTACAATGAGCAGTTCTTC. Drawing the rest from reference TRBV9 and TRBJ2-1, the complete variable domain is DSGVTQTPKHLITATGQRVTLRCSPRSGDLSVYWYQQSLDQGLQFLIQYYNGEERAKGNILERFSAQQFPDLHSELNLSSLELGDSALYFCASSVTSSYNEQFFGPGTRLTVL.